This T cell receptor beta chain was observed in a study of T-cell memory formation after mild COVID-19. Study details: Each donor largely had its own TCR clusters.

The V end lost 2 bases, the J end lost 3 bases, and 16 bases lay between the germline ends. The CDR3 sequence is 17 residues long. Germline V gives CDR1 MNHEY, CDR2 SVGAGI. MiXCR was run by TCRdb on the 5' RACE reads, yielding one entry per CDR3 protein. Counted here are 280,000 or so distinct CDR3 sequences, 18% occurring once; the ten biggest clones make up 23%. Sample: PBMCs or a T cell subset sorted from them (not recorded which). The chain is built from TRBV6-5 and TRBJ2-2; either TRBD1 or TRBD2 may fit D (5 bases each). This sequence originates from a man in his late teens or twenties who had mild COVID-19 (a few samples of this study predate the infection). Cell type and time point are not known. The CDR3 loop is CASSYNGARDYTGELFF. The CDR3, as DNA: TGTGCCAGCAGTTACAACGGGGCACGGGATTACACCGGGGAGCTGTTTTTT.